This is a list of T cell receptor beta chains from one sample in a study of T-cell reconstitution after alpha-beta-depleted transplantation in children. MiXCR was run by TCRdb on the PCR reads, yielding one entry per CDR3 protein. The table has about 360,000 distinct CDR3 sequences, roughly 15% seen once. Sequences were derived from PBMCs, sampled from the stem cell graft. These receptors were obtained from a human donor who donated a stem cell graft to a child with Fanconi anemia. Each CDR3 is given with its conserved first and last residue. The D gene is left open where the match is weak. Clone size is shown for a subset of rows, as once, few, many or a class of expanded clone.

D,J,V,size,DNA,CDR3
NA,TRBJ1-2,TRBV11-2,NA,TGTGCCAGCAGCCCAAACGGCGGCGGAGGCTATGGCTACACCTTC,CASSPNGGGGYGYTF
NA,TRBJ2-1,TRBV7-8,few,TGTGCCAGCAGCTTATTTGAGGGGTTTAATGAGCAGTTCTTC,CASSLFEGFNEQFF
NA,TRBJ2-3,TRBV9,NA,TGTGCCAGCAGCGTCACTTCACAGGGCACAGATACGCAGTATTTT,CASSVTSQGTDTQYF
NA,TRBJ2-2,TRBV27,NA,TGTGCCAGCAGTTTATCGAGAGACAGACCCACCGGGGAGCTGTTTTTT,CASSLSRDRPTGELFF
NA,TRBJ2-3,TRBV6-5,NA,TGTGCCAGCAGTTACTCGAGTGGACAGACCACAGATACGCAGTATTTT,CASSYSSGQTTDTQYF
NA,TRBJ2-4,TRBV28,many,TGTGCCAGCAGTTTCAGTGACATTCAGTACTTC,CASSFSDIQYF
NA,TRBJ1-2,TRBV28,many,TGTGCCAGCAGTTTAATGGGTTACGGCTACACCTTC,CASSLMGYGYTF
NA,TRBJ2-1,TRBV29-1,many,TGCAGCGTTGAAGATGAGCGGGTGTACAATGAGCAGTTCTTC,CSVEDERVYNEQFF
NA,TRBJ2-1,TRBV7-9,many,TGTGCCAGTAATCGAATTGGGGCGGACAATGAGCAGTTCTTC,CASNRIGADNEQFF
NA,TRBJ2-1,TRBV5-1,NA,TGCGCCAGCAGCTTGGCCGGATCCCAGGGACACTACAATGAGCAGTTCTTC,CASSLAGSQGHYNEQFF
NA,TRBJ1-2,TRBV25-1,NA,TGTGCCAGCAGTGACACGCCGTTTAGTCGTGGCTACACCTTC,CASSDTPFSRGYTF
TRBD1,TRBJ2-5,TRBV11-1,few,TGTGCCAGCAGCTTATCGGACAGGGCCCAAGAGACCCAGTACTTC,CASSLSDRAQETQYF
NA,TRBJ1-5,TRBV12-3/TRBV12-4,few,TGTGCCAGCACCCCACGGGGCAGCTTGCGCCAGCCCCAGCATTTT,CASTPRGSLRQPQHF
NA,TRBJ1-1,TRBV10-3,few,TGTGCCATCAGTGTGGACGGCGCTGAAGCTTTCTTT,CAISVDGAEAFF
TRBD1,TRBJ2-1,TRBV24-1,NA,TGTGCCACCAGTGACGCCACTCGACAGGGGGATCAGGATGAGCAGTTCTTC,CATSDATRQGDQDEQFF
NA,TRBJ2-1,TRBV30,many,TGTGCCTGGAGTGCCATGGGGGGTGAGCAGTTCTTC,CAWSAMGGEQFF
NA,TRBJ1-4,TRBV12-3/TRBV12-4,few,TGTGCCAGCAGTTTGCAGGGGTCTGAAAAACTGTTTTTT,CASSLQGSEKLFF
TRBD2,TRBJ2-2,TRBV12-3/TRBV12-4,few,TGTGCCAGCAGTTTAAGGCGGGGGGGACCCGGGGAGCTGTTTTTT,CASSLRRGGPGELFF
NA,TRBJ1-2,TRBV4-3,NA,TGCGCCAGCAGCCTCCTCGTCACTCCTCTCTATGGCTACACCTTC,CASSLLVTPLYGYTF
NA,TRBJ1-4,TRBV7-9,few,TGTGCCAGCAGCCTGGGGACGCTGGCAACTAATGAAAAACTGTTTTTT,CASSLGTLATNEKLFF
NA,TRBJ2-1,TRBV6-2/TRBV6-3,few,TGTGCCAGCCAGACTTCCCGCCCCTACAATGAGCAGTTCTTC,CASQTSRPYNEQFF
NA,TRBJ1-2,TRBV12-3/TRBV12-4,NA,TGTGCCAGCAGTTTAGGCGGCAGGGGAGGAAATGGCTACACCTTC,CASSLGGRGGNGYTF
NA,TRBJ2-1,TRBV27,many,TGTGCCAGCAGTTTTGACCGAAACAATGAGCAGTTCTTC,CASSFDRNNEQFF
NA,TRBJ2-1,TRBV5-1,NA,TGCGCCAGCAGCTTGGGGCCTCCCGACCGTGAGCAGTTCTTC,CASSLGPPDREQFF
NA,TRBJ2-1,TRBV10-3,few,TGTGCCATCCGAACCGAGACTTATAGCTCCTACAATGAGCAGTTCTTC,CAIRTETYSSYNEQFF
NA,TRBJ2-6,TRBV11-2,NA,TGTGCCAGCAGCTTAGGTCAGGGTTCCTCTGGGGCCAACGTCCTGACTTTC,CASSLGQGSSGANVLTF
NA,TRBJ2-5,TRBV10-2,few,TGCGCCAGCAGTGGTTACTCTCAAGAGACCCAGTACTTC,CASSGYSQETQYF
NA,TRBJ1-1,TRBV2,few,TGTGCCAGAGGACCCTGGGGCACTGAAGCTTTCTTT,CARGPWGTEAFF
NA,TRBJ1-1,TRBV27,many,TGTGCCAGCAGTTCGACGGGACAAATTGAAGCTTTCTTT,CASSSTGQIEAFF
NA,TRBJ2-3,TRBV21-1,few,TGTGCCAGCATCACCTGCCCGGGACCCTTACTAACAGATACGCAGTATTTT,CASITCPGPLLTDTQYF
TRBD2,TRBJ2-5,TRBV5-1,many,TGCGCCAGCAGCTCTGGGACTAGCGGGGGCCAAGAGACCCAGTACTTC,CASSSGTSGGQETQYF
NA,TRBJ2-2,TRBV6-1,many,TGTGCCAGCAGGAAACAGCAGAACACCGGGGAGCTGTTTTTT,CASRKQQNTGELFF
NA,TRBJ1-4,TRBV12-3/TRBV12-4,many,TGTGCCAGCAGTTTAGACAGGGCCCAAGGGCAGAGAGAAAAACTGTTTTTT,CASSLDRAQGQREKLFF
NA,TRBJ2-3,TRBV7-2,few,TGTGCCAGCAGCTTTTTAGGCGGGGGCACAGATACGCAGTATTTT,CASSFLGGGTDTQYF
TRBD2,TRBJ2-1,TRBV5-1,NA,TGCGCCACCGCCGGGACTAGCGGGGGGACGAACAATGAGCAGTTCTTC,CATAGTSGGTNNEQFF
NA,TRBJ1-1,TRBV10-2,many,TGCGCCAGCAGTGAGTCTAGGCGTAGGCAGGGGATCTTGAACACTGAAGCTTTCTTT,CASSESRRRQGILNTEAFF
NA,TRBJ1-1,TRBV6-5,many,TGTGCCAGCAGGTTCCAGGGGTTGACTGAAGCTTTCTTT,CASRFQGLTEAFF
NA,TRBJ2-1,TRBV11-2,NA,TGTGCCAGCAGCCTACTAGTAAATAACAATGAGCAGTTCTTC,CASSLLVNNNEQFF
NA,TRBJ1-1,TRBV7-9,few,TGTGCCAGCAGCTTGGTAGTCTTCAGAGAGAACACTGAAGCTTTCTTT,CASSLVVFRENTEAFF
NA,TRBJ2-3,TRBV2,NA,TGTGCCAGCAAAAAGGACAGATCGGATACGCAGTATTTT,CASKKDRSDTQYF
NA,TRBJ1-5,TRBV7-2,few,TGTGCCAGCAGCGAACTGGGGATCAGCAATCAGCCCCAGCATTTT,CASSELGISNQPQHF
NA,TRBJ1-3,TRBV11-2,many,TGTGCCAGCAGCTTAGAGGTCAGCGCTTTCCTCTCTGGAAACACCATATATTTT,CASSLEVSAFLSGNTIYF
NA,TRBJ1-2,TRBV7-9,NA,TGTGCCAGCAGTCAGCCAGGCTGGGTATATGGCTACACCTTC,CASSQPGWVYGYTF
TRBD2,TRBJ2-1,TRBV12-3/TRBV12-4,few,TGTGCCAGCAGTCCTTTGACGGGCGGGGGGCCCTATGAGCAGTTCTTC,CASSPLTGGGPYEQFF
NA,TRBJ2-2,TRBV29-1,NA,TGCAGCGTCGGAGGGAGGGGGGTAACGGACACCGGGGAGCTGTTTTTT,CSVGGRGVTDTGELFF
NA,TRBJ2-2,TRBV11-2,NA,TGTGCCAGCAGCTTATTGGGTCCGAACACCGGGGAGCTGTTTTTT,CASSLLGPNTGELFF
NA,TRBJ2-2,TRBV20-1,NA,TGCAGTGCCTTATTAGGGGGGTCGAACACCGGGGAGCTGTTTTTT,CSALLGGSNTGELFF
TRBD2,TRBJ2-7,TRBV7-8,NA,TGTGCCAGCAGCTTAGTTTCTACTAGCGGGGGTTACGAGCAGTACTTC,CASSLVSTSGGYEQYF
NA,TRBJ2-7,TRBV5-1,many,TGCGCCAGCAGCTACGGGACATACTACGAGCAGTACTTC,CASSYGTYYEQYF
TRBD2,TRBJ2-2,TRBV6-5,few,TGTGCCAGCAGTTACCCCGGGACTAGCGGGGCCGGGGAGCTGTTTTTT,CASSYPGTSGAGELFF
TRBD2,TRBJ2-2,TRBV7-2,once,TGTGCCAGCAGCCTAAGGACTAGCGGGGGGTCGGGGGAGCTGTTTTTT,CASSLRTSGGSGELFF
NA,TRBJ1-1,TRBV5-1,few,TGCGCCAGCAGCTTACAGGGAAATATCGCTGAAGCTTTCTTT,CASSLQGNIAEAFF
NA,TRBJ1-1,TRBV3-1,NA,TGTGCCAGCAGCCCCATGTCAGGGCTGTCAACTGAAGCTTTCTTT,CASSPMSGLSTEAFF
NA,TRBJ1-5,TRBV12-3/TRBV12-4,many,TGTGCCAGCAGTTTACAGGTTCAGCCCCAGCATTTT,CASSLQVQPQHF
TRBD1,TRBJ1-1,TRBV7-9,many,TGTGCCAGCAGCTTAAGCTCTTCAGGGGGCACTGAAGCTTTCTTT,CASSLSSSGGTEAFF
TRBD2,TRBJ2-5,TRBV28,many,TGTGCCAGCAGTTCCGGGACTAGCGGAGAGACCCAGTACTTC,CASSSGTSGETQYF
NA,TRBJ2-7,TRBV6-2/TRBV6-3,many,TGTGCCAGCAGTTACAGTGCAACCTCTTACGAGCAGTACTTC,CASSYSATSYEQYF
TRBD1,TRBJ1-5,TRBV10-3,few,TGTGCCATCAGATCCGGGACAGGACAGCCCCAGCATTTT,CAIRSGTGQPQHF
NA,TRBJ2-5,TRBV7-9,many,TGTGCCAGCAGCTTAGCCAGATTAGAGACCCAGTACTTC,CASSLARLETQYF
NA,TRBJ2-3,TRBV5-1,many,TGCGCCAGCAGCTTGGAGGGGAAGAGGACAGATACGCAGTATTTT,CASSLEGKRTDTQYF